The T cell receptor beta chain under discussion was sequenced for a study of Tregs in tolerant kidney transplant recipients. Germline assignment: CDR1 SGHRS and CDR2 YFSETQ. The CDR3 covers 16 residues. V was shortened by 4 bases and J by 1 base, with 15 bases between the two germline ends. The data were produced by immunoSEQ multiplex PCR, yet TCRdb's version contains in-frame clones alone and is incomplete. This table holds about 100,000 clones, 90% found once. The receptor was isolated from a human donor who received a combined kidney and bone marrow transplant. V and J are TRBV5-1 and TRBJ2-4; possible D gene TRBD2, 5 bases. The starting material was CD4+ T cells from blood, obtained before the transplant. The CDR3 DNA reads TGCGCCAGCAGCCCTCGGGTGGGAGCTGCCAAAAACATTCAGTACTTC. Protein product: CASSPRVGAAKNIQYF. Together with reference TRBV5-1 and TRBJ2-4, the CDR3 gives the full variable domain: KAGVTQTPRYLIKTRGQQVTLSCSPISGHRSVSWYQQTPGQGLQFLFEYFSETQRNKGNFPGRFSGRQFSNSRSEMNVSTLELGDSALYLCASSPRVGAAKNIQYFGAGTRLSVL.